These T cell receptor beta chains were read from a single sample in a study of T cell changes during pregnancy in multiple sclerosis. TCRdb keeps only in-frame clones here, not all; method: immunoSEQ multiplex PCR. The table shows approximately 65,000 clones, with 91% occurring only once. This specimen consisted of peripheral blood, obtained in the third trimester of pregnancy. These receptors all come from a female donor in good health, enrolled as a control in a pregnancy study. The CDR3 runs from the conserved cysteine through the conserved F or W. A D gene is named only where the DNA matches it firmly. Clone size is given for some rows only: seen once, a few or many times, or a class if the clone is expanded.

V	size	D	J	CDR3	DNA
TRBV11-1	.	.	TRBJ2-3	CASSLGRGERQYF	TGTGCCAGCAGCTTAGGTCGGGGAGAGAGGCAGTATTTT
TRBV28	.	TRBD1	TRBJ1-5	CASYGTGDNQPQHF	TGTGCCAGCTACGGGACAGGGGACAATCAGCCCCAGCATTTT
TRBV28	.	.	TRBJ2-1	CASSPSGRPYPLF	TGTGCCAGCAGTCCGTCCGGGAGACCTTATCCACTCTTC
TRBV7-9	.	TRBD1	TRBJ2-2	CASSDRGGQRELFF	TGTGCCAGCAGCGACAGGGGCGGTCAGAGGGAGCTGTTTTTT
TRBV9	.	TRBD2	TRBJ2-3	CASSVGASGAVDTQYF	TGTGCCAGCAGCGTAGGGGCTAGCGGAGCTGTAGATACGCAGTATTTT
TRBV7-8	.	TRBD1	TRBJ1-1	CASSSSGGRTEAFF	TGTGCCAGCAGCAGCTCAGGGGGCAGGACTGAAGCTTTCTTT
TRBV18	.	TRBD1	TRBJ2-3	CASSDRGTDTQYF	TGTGCCAGTTCCGACAGGGGGACAGATACGCAGTATTTT
TRBV14	.	.	TRBJ2-3	CASSQKPGTPNF	TGTGCCAGCAGCCAAAAGCCCGGGACACCAAATTTT
TRBV4-3	.	.	TRBJ1-2	CASSQTHPGISSYGYTF	TGCGCCAGCAGCCAGACTCACCCCGGAATATCTTCGTATGGCTACACCTTC
TRBV5-1	.	.	TRBJ2-1	CASSPLAGVDNEQFF	TGCGCCAGCAGCCCGCTGGCAGGGGTCGACAATGAGCAGTTCTTC
TRBV2	.	TRBD1	TRBJ1-1	CASSVGTEPSTGKVGTEAFF	TGTGCCAGCAGTGTCGGGACAGAGCCTTCGACAGGGAAGGTTGGAACTGAAGCTTTCTTT
TRBV4-3	.	TRBD1	TRBJ2-3	CASSGQGARTDTQYF	TGCGCCAGCAGCGGACAGGGGGCTCGGACAGATACGCAGTATTTT
TRBV30	few	.	TRBJ1-1	CAWIPKNTEAFF	TGTGCCTGGATCCCCAAGAACACTGAAGCTTTCTTT
TRBV28	.	TRBD1	TRBJ1-1	CASSLYRDRGTEAFF	TGTGCCAGCAGTTTGTACAGGGACAGGGGGACTGAAGCTTTCTTT
TRBV11-1	.	.	TRBJ1-2	CASSSLNYGYTF	TGTGCCAGCAGCTCACTTAACTATGGCTACACCTTC
TRBV6-1	.	TRBD1	TRBJ2-7	CATRTGSSEQYF	TGTGCCACACGGACAGGGAGTAGCGAGCAGTACTTC
TRBV28	few	TRBD1	TRBJ1-1	CASGPQGRAFF	TGTGCCAGCGGCCCACAGGGGCGAGCTTTCTTT
TRBV5-6	.	TRBD1	TRBJ2-7	CASSFIRDRPYLDEQYF	TGTGCCAGCAGCTTCATCCGGGACAGGCCTTACCTGGACGAGCAGTACTTC
TRBV5-1	.	.	TRBJ1-3	CASSLGGADGNTIYF	TGCGCCAGCAGCTTGGGCGGGGCTGATGGAAACACCATATATTTT
TRBV7-2	.	TRBD1	TRBJ2-1	CASSSGQGGGEQFF	TGTGCCAGCAGCTCCGGACAGGGGGGAGGTGAGCAGTTCTTC
TRBV27	.	.	TRBJ1-5	CASSLSRASNQPQHF	TGTGCCAGCAGTTTATCCAGGGCAAGCAATCAGCCCCAGCATTTT
TRBV5-1	.	.	TRBJ2-1	CASSLEAGLNEQFF	TGCGCCAGCAGCTTGGAGGCAGGGTTGAATGAGCAGTTCTTC
TRBV7-9	.	.	TRBJ1-1	CASSPRAMAAMNTEAFF	TGTGCCAGCAGCCCTAGAGCGATGGCGGCTATGAACACTGAAGCTTTCTTT
TRBV30	.	TRBD1	TRBJ1-1	CAWLGSRGLTEAFF	TGTGCCTGGTTAGGAAGCAGGGGGCTCACTGAAGCTTTCTTT
TRBV25-1	.	.	TRBJ1-6	CASSELGGSYNSPLHF	TGTGCCAGCAGTGAATTGGGGGGCTCCTATAATTCACCCCTCCACTTT
TRBV10-3	.	TRBD1	TRBJ2-5	CAISDWDRGSETQYF	TGTGCCATCAGTGACTGGGACAGGGGATCAGAGACCCAGTACTTC
TRBV2	.	.	TRBJ1-3	CASSESSGNTIYF	TGTGCCAGCAGTGAGAGCTCTGGAAACACCATATATTTT
TRBV4-3	.	.	TRBJ2-7	CASSQAATANYEQYF	TGCGCCAGCAGCCAAGCAGCGACAGCCAATTACGAGCAGTACTTC
TRBV19	.	.	TRBJ1-2	CASSILGEEDGYTF	TGTGCCAGTAGTATATTGGGGGAGGAAGATGGCTACACCTTC
TRBV9	.	.	TRBJ2-3	CASSAIQGVGDTQYF	TGTGCCAGCAGCGCGATACAAGGGGTTGGAGATACGCAGTATTTT
TRBV7-7	.	.	TRBJ2-2	CASSPQGNTGELFF	TGTGCTAGCAGCCCCCAGGGTAACACCGGGGAGCTGTTTTTT
TRBV10-1	once	.	TRBJ2-7	CASSESTPGGREQYF	TGCGCCAGCAGTGAGTCGACTCCCGGGGGTCGCGAGCAGTACTTC
TRBV21-1	.	.	TRBJ2-2	CASSNRDRNTGELFF	TGTGCCAGCAGCAATCGGGACAGAAACACCGGGGAGCTGTTTTTT
TRBV7-9	.	.	TRBJ1-6	CASSPHPRAARGLGSPLHF	TGTGCCAGCAGCCCACACCCCAGGGCGGCAAGGGGGTTGGGGTCACCCCTCCACTTT
TRBV7-3	.	TRBD1	TRBJ1-1	CASSELRGLVEAFF	TGTGCCAGCAGCGAACTCAGGGGGCTGGTTGAAGCTTTCTTT
TRBV5-6	.	.	TRBJ1-5	CASSLMRGQNSNQPQHF	TGTGCCAGCAGCTTGATGCGAGGCCAGAATAGCAATCAGCCCCAGCATTTT
TRBV2	many	TRBD1	TRBJ1-1	CASSSDRVVGNTEAFF	TGTGCCAGCAGTTCTGACAGGGTCGTAGGGAACACTGAAGCTTTCTTT
TRBV6-6	.	.	TRBJ1-2	CASSYEAGGYTF	TGTGCCAGCAGTTATGAAGCGGGGGGCTACACCTTC
TRBV6-1	.	.	TRBJ2-2	CASSASGVNTGELFF	TGTGCCAGCAGTGCCTCGGGAGTGAACACCGGGGAGCTGTTTTTT
TRBV2	.	.	TRBJ1-2	CASSEVSANYGYTF	TGTGCCAGCAGTGAAGTGTCCGCTAACTATGGCTACACCTTC
TRBV12-5	.	TRBD2	TRBJ2-3	CASGRGLAGGDTQYF	TGTGCTAGTGGGCGGGGACTAGCGGGGGGGGATACGCAGTATTTT
TRBV19	.	.	TRBJ1-3	CASSIRRPVASGNTIYF	TGTGCCAGTAGTATCCGCAGGCCAGTCGCCTCTGGAAACACCATATATTTT
TRBV14	.	.	TRBJ2-7	CASSPSGRTEQYF	TGTGCCAGCAGCCCCTCGGGGAGGACAGAGCAGTACTTC
TRBV6-5	.	.	TRBJ1-6	CASTTSGHSSPLHF	TGTGCCAGCACAACGAGTGGCCATAGCTCACCCCTCCACTTT
TRBV7-9	.	TRBD1	TRBJ2-5	CASSSGQGRETQYF	TGTGCCAGCAGTTCAGGACAGGGCCGAGAGACCCAGTACTTC
TRBV19	.	TRBD1	TRBJ2-3	CASNLWTGHTQYF	TGTGCCAGTAACCTCTGGACAGGGCATACGCAGTATTTT
TRBV7-9	.	.	TRBJ1-4	CASSLDSGSGEKLFF	TGTGCCAGCAGCTTAGATTCGGGCAGCGGGGAAAAACTGTTTTTT